This TCR beta chain was documented in a study of PD-L1 blockade in urothelial cancer. About the research overall: Patients with male sex and bladder-origin urothelial cancer accounted for about 85% of the roughly 30 enrolled. The patients had undergone anywhere from 0 to 3 prior chemotherapy regimens. Analyses used blood from 3 weeks (second dose) and 6 weeks after treatment start. Study-wide findings and caveats: Pretreatment blood TCR clonality under the median forecast improved survival.

As regards this clone: Its antigen is undetermined.

The CDR3 is 15 residues long. CDR1 and CDR2 from the germline V gene are LNHNV and YYDKDF (reference sequence). V was cut by 5 bases and J by 1 base, with 14 bases left in between. Time point specified: pretreatment peripheral blood. Assay: immunoSEQ multiplex PCR; the TCRdb copy retains only in-frame clones and omits some. The sample records 40,000 to 55,000 clones, nearly 90% being singletons. Source: PBMCs, taken around atezolizumab (anti-PD-L1) treatment. V and J are TRBV15 and TRBJ1-1; D may be TRBD1 (5 bases). The sequence came from a donor aged 40 or over with urothelial cancer. This CDR3 is CATSAGSGGNTEAFF. CDR3 nucleotides: TGTGCCACCAGCGCAGGGTCGGGTGGGAACACTGAAGCTTTCTTT.